This is a list of T cell receptor beta chains from one sample in a study of cytomegalovirus exposure and HLA in healthy donors. The protocol was immunoSEQ multiplex PCR, while the TCRdb copy is restricted to in-frame clones and leaves out a portion. The sample includes roughly 130,000 clones, 65% to 90% seen only once; the top ten take roughly 2.6%. The material sequenced was PBMCs. Source of these receptors: a man aged 45-60 years in good health and CMV-seronegative. CDR3s include the opening cysteine and the closing phenylalanine or tryptophan. A D gene is named only where the DNA matches it firmly. The listing skips clone size in some rows; elsewhere it reads once, few, many or a size class.

J gene	V gene	clone size	D gene	CDR3 DNA	CDR3 protein
TRBJ2-7	TRBV5-1	NA	NA	TGCGCCAGCAGCTTTCCCCAGGGGGGACTTAACTACGAGCAGTACTTC	CASSFPQGGLNYEQYF
TRBJ1-6	TRBV2	NA	NA	TGTGCCGGAAATAACAGGGAAGTGCATTCACCCCTCCACTTT	CAGNNREVHSPLHF
TRBJ1-1	TRBV6-5	NA	NA	TGTGCCAGCAGTTACTCATCTGCGGGTTCTAACACTGAAGCTTTCTTT	CASSYSSAGSNTEAFF
TRBJ2-5	TRBV7-3	NA	NA	TGTGCCAGCAGCTTCGGGAGTACGGAGACCCAGTACTTC	CASSFGSTETQYF
TRBJ2-2	TRBV19	NA	TRBD2	TGTGCCAGTAGTATAGAAAGCGGGGGCACCGGGGAGCTGTTTTTT	CASSIESGGTGELFF
TRBJ1-5	TRBV4-1	NA	NA	TGCGCCAGCAGCCAAGATATCGGGGGAAATCAGCCCCAGCATTTT	CASSQDIGGNQPQHF
TRBJ2-3	TRBV7-9	NA	TRBD2	TGTGCCAGCAGCTTCACCACTAGCGGAGATACGCAGTATTTT	CASSFTTSGDTQYF
TRBJ1-2	TRBV4-3	NA	TRBD1	TGCGCCAGCAGCCAAGAGACAGGGCAATTCTATGGCTACACCTTC	CASSQETGQFYGYTF
TRBJ2-2	TRBV5-1	NA	TRBD1	TGCGCCAGCAGCTCTGGACAGGGGGCGGTCGGGGAGCTGTTTTTT	CASSSGQGAVGELFF
TRBJ1-2	TRBV4-3	NA	TRBD1	TGCGCCAGCAGCCAAGATTTCGACAGGGTCATAAGTGGCTACACCTTC	CASSQDFDRVISGYTF
TRBJ1-3	TRBV14	NA	NA	TGTGCCAGCAGCCAGCCGGGAGCTGGAAACACCATATATTTT	CASSQPGAGNTIYF
TRBJ1-1	TRBV27	NA	NA	TGTGCCAGCAGTTCTGCAGGGTCTACTGAAGCTTTCTTT	CASSSAGSTEAFF
TRBJ2-7	TRBV29-1	few	NA	TGCAGCGTTGAAGTCAGGGGCTATTCCTACGAGCAGTACTTC	CSVEVRGYSYEQYF
TRBJ1-1	TRBV30	NA	NA	TGTGCCTGGAGTCAGGGTTTAGAGGCTTTCTTT	CAWSQGLEAFF
TRBJ2-3	TRBV30	few	TRBD2	TGTGCCTGGAGTCCCTTAGCGGGGGGCGTGGATACGCAGTATTTT	CAWSPLAGGVDTQYF
TRBJ1-1	TRBV7-8	NA	NA	TGTGCCAGCAGCCCGGGGGGGTCGGCAGCTTTCTTT	CASSPGGSAAFF
TRBJ1-2	TRBV5-5	NA	TRBD1	TGTGCCAGCAGCTTGACCCGGGACAGGTACCATGGCTACACCTTC	CASSLTRDRYHGYTF
TRBJ1-1	TRBV27	NA	NA	TGTGCCAGCAGTTTATCTAAGACAGCCATGAACACTGAAGCTTTCTTT	CASSLSKTAMNTEAFF
TRBJ1-2	TRBV6-1	NA	TRBD1	TGTGCCAGCAGCGTGGACAGGGGAGACTATGGCTACACCTTC	CASSVDRGDYGYTF
TRBJ1-5	TRBV6-1	few	TRBD1	TGTGCCAGCAGTGAAGCGGTAGGGGACAGGGGCCAGCCCCAGCATTTT	CASSEAVGDRGQPQHF
TRBJ1-5	TRBV29-1	NA	TRBD1	TGCAGCGTTGGGGGACAGAGGAATCAGCCCCAGCATTTT	CSVGGQRNQPQHF
TRBJ2-7	TRBV27	NA	NA	TGTGCCAGCACCCCGCCAGGGCCCTACGAGCAGTACTTC	CASTPPGPYEQYF
TRBJ2-5	TRBV7-9	NA	NA	TGTGCCAGCAGCCCGCTACTGATCCAGTACTTC	CASSPLLIQYF
TRBJ2-6	TRBV6-6	NA	TRBD2	TGTGCCACTTTCGGGGGGGGCTGGGGGGCCAACGTCCTGACTTTC	CATFGGGWGANVLTF
TRBJ1-3	TRBV4-3	NA	NA	TGCGCCAGCAGCCAAGACCCCCCTCCTACAGGGAAGGCTGGAAACACCATATATTTT	CASSQDPPPTGKAGNTIYF
TRBJ1-1	TRBV4-2	NA	NA	TGTGCCAGCAGCCAAGTGGGGCCGAACACTGAAGCTTTCTTT	CASSQVGPNTEAFF
TRBJ1-3	TRBV7-6	NA	TRBD1	TGTGCCAGCAGCCCCCGGGGACAGGGGTTAGGGGGAAACACCATATATTTT	CASSPRGQGLGGNTIYF
TRBJ1-1	TRBV19	NA	TRBD1	TGTGCCACCTCGCGAGACAGGGACTCCGCTGAAGCTTTCTTT	CATSRDRDSAEAFF
TRBJ1-3	TRBV5-1	NA	TRBD1	TGCGCCAGCAGCTTGTACGGACAGGCACTCTCTGGAAACACCATATATTTT	CASSLYGQALSGNTIYF
TRBJ2-7	TRBV6-1	NA	NA	TGTGCCAGCAGTGAAGGCGGCGAAAGGTCCTACGAGCAGTACTTC	CASSEGGERSYEQYF
TRBJ2-5	TRBV2	few	TRBD2	TGTGCCAGCAGTCAGGCGGGGGTCCAAGAGACCCAGTACTTC	CASSQAGVQETQYF
TRBJ2-3	TRBV7-2	NA	NA	TGTGCCAGCAGCTTGGCGGCCCGCACAGATACGCAGTATTTT	CASSLAARTDTQYF
TRBJ2-1	TRBV4-3	few	TRBD1	TGCGCCAGCAGCCATAACACAGGGGGCTCCTACAATGAGCAGTTCTTC	CASSHNTGGSYNEQFF
TRBJ1-2	TRBV30	NA	TRBD1	TGTGCCTCAGAGACAGGGGATGGCTACACCTTC	CASETGDGYTF